The present entry profiles one T cell receptor beta chain with its context. Its specificity is unknown. Time point of the sample: week 47, end of study. A single vaccine dose contained 300 ug of mutant IDH1 20-mer peptide, and topical imiquimod was used with it. Vaccination of patients was performed eight times, in weeks 1, 3, 5, 7, 11, 15, 19 and 23. The record originates from a study of a mutant IDH1 vaccine in newly diagnosed glioma. Study at large: With temozolomide cycles, or 4-6 weeks after radiotherapy alone, vaccination was started. Treated patients comprised about 60% males and about 40% females, mean age about 44 years.

The V end lost 4 bases, the J end lost 0 bases, and 13 bases lay between the germline ends. Germline V gives CDR1 SGHTS, CDR2 YDEGEE. There are 15 residues in the CDR3. Assay: immunoSEQ multiplex PCR; the TCRdb copy retains only in-frame clones and omits some. Of some 32,000 clones listed, about nine tenths are singletons. The gene calls are TRBV5-8 and TRBJ1-1, with unresolved D. The source of this sequence is a man between 40 and 49 years old with glioma. Sequences were derived from PBMCs, sampled from a glioma patient whose treatment included an IDH1 peptide vaccine. CDR3 nucleotide sequence: TGTGCCAGCAGCCCAGGAGGGATAATGAACACTGAAGCTTTCTTT. It is translated as CASSPGGIMNTEAFF.